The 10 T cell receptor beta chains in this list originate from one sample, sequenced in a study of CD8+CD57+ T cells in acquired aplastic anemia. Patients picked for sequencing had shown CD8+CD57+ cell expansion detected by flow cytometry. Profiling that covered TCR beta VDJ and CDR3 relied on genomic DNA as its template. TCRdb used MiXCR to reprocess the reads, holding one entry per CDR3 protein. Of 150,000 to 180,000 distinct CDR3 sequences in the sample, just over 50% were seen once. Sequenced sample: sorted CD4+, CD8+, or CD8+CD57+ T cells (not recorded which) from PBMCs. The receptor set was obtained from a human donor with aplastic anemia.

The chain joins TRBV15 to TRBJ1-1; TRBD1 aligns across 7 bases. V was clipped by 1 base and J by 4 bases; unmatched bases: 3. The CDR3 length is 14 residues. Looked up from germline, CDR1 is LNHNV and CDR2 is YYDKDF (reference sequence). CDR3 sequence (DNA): TGTGCCACCAGCAGAGGACAGGGCCGCACTGAAGCTTTCTTT. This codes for CATSRGQGRTEAFF.

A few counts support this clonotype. The CDR3 here is CSVEVRHYGYTF. CDR3 DNA sequence: TGCAGCGTTGAGGTCAGACATTATGGCTACACCTTC. The V gene is TRBV29-1, the J gene TRBJ1-2; D gene ambiguous. The CDR3 length is 12 residues. Looked up from germline, CDR1 is SQVTM and CDR2 is ANQGSEA. V was trimmed by 3 bases and J by 5 bases, leaving 10 bases between them.

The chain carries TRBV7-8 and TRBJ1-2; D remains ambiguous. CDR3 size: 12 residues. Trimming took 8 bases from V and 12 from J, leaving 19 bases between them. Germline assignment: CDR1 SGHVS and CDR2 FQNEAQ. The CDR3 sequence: CASPSLGSGNTF. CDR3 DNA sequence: TGTGCCAGCCCCTCGCTAGGCTCTGGAAACACCTTC.

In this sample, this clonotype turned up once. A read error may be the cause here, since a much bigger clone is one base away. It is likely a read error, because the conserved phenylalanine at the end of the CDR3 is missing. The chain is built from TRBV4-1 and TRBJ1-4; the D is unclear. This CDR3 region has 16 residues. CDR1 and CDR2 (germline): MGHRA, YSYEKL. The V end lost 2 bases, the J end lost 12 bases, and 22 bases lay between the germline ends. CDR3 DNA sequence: TGCGCCAGCAGCCAAACCCGGGATGTCCGTGCCAGCCAACTGTTTCTT. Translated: CASSQTRDVRASQLFL.

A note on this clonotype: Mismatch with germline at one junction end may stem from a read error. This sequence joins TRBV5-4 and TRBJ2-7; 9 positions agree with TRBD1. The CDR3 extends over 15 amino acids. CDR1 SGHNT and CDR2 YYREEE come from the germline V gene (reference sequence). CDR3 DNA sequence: TGTGCCAGCAGCTTGGACAGGGGGCTTGGGAACGATCAGTACTTC. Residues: CASSLDRGLGNDQYF.

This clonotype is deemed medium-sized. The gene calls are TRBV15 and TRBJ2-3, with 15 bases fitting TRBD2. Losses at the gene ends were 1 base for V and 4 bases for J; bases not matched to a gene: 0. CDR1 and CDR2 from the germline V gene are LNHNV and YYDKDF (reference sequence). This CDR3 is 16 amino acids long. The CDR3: CATSRGTSGGADTQYF. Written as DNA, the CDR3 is TGTGCCACCAGCAGAGGGACTAGCGGGGGGGCAGATACGCAGTATTTT.

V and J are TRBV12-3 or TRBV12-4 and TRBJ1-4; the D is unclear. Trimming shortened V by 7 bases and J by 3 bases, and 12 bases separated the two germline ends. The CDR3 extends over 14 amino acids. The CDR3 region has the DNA TGTGCCAGCAAGAAGGGCTCATCTAATGAAAAACTGTTTTTT. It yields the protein CASKKGSSNEKLFF.

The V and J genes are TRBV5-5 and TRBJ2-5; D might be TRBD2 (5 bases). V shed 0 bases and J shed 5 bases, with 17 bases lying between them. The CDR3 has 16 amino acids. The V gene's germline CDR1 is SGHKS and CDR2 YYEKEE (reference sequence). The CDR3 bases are TGTGCCAGCAGCTTGGATCGGGGTACGGCTACGGAGACCCAGTACTTC. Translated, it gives CASSLDRGTATETQYF.

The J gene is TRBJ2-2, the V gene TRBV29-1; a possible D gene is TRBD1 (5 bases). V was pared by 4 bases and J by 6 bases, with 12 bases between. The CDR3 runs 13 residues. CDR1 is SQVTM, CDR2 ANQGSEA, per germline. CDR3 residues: CSVGGLRSGELFF. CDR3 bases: TGCAGCGTTGGGGGCCTAAGGTCCGGGGAGCTGTTTTTT.

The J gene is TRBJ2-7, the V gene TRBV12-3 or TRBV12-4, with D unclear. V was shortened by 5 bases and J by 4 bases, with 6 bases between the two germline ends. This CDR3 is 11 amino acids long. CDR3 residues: CASSELYEQYF. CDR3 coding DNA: TGTGCCAGCAGTGAACTATACGAGCAGTACTTC.